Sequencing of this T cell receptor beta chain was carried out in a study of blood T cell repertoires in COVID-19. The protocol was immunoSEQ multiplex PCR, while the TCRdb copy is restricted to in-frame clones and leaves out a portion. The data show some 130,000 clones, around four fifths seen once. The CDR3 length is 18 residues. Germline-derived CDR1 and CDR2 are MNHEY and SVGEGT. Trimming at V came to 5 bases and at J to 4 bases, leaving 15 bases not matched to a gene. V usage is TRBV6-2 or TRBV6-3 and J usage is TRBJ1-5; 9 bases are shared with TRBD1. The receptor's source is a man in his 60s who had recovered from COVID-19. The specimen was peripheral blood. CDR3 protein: CASSPRRDREFYNQPQHF. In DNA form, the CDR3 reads TGTGCCAGCAGTCCCCGTCGGGACAGGGAGTTTTATAATCAGCCCCAGCATTTT.